This T cell receptor beta chain was recovered during a study of T cells after yellow fever vaccination. The V gene end was trimmed by 3 bases and the J gene end by 4 bases; junction bases not matched to a gene: 5. The germline V gene has CDR1 SGHRS and CDR2 YFSETQ. The CDR3 covers 15 residues. Study-level results: Abundant contaminating clonotypes from the bulk population could appear in FACS-sorted repertoires.

TCRdb analysed the 5' RACE reads with MiXCR anew, one entry per CDR3 protein. Of 120,000 or so distinct CDR3 sequences in the sample, approximately 16% were seen once. As to this clonotype: Its target is unknown.

The sample was CD8+ T cells sorted from PBMCs, taken 5 days after the yellow fever booster vaccination. J is TRBJ2-5 and V is TRBV5-1, with TRBD1 matching over 11 bases. The receptor's source is a man younger than 35 who received the YFV17D yellow fever vaccine. The CDR3 sequence is CASSWTGGAGETQYF. The CDR3 DNA reads TGCGCCAGCAGCTGGACAGGGGGCGCGGGAGAGACCCAGTACTTC. The full variable domain, with the rest looked up from reference TRBV5-1 and TRBJ2-5, is KAGVTQTPRYLIKTRGQQVTLSCSPISGHRSVSWYQQTPGQGLQFLFEYFSETQRNKGNFPGRFSGRQFSNSRSEMNVSTLELGDSALYLCASSWTGGAGETQYFGPGTRLLVL.